Listed here are 10 T cell receptor beta chains from one sample, sequenced in a study of cytomegalovirus exposure and HLA in healthy donors (dated by TCRdb to between 2016 and 2019). Receptor libraries were prepared by the immunoSEQ multiplex PCR assay. For the multiplex PCR, a mixture combining 60 forward primers for TCR Vbeta segments and 13 reverse primers for TCR Jbeta segments was used. TCRdb retrieved this table from immuneACCESS and kept in-frame rearrangements only. Not all clones are present; in checked studies, unresolved V genes account for under half, and no reason is known for the remainder. In all, the sample holds 100,000 to 150,000 clones, and about three quarters of those were seen once. The ten most abundant clones make up 1% of the sample. The sample was PBMCs. These receptors originate from a human donor in good health.

In this sample, this clone turned up a few times. This chain uses TRBV18 with TRBJ1-4; D may be TRBD1 (5 bases). The CDR3 runs 11 residues. The germline CDR1 and CDR2 sequences are KGHSH and LQKENI. V gave up 3 bases and J gave up 14 bases, with 10 bases separating them. CDR3: CASSPGGRLFF. CDR3 DNA: TGTGCCAGCTCACCGGGGGGACGGCTGTTTTTT.

The genes are TRBV15 and TRBJ2-5, with D tentatively TRBD1 (7 bases). From germline, CDR1 is LNHNV and CDR2 YYDKDF (reference sequence). This CDR3 spans 15 amino acids. Trimming shortened V by 6 bases and J by 3 bases, and 17 bases separated the two germline ends. The DNA for the CDR3 is TGTGCCACCAGTAGGGGGCCTTGGGAGGAAGAGACCCAGTACTTC. Translating it yields CATSRGPWEEETQYF. Variable domain in full (rest from reference TRBV15 and TRBJ2-5): DAMVIQNPRYQVTQFGKPVTLSCSQTLNHNVMYWYQQKSSQAPKLLFHYYDKDFNNEADTPDNFQSRRPNTSFCFLDIRSPGLGDTAMYLCATSRGPWEEETQYFGPGTRLLVL.

The chain combines TRBV6-5 with TRBJ2-7; 8 bases line up with TRBD1. There are 15 residues in the CDR3. The junction had 4 bases not matched to a gene; V was cut back by 0 bases and J by 3 bases. CDR1 is MNHEY, CDR2 SVGAGI, per germline. The CDR3 DNA reads as TGTGCCAGCAGTTACTCGCCCGGGACAGGCTACGAGCAGTACTTC. Its translation: CASSYSPGTGYEQYF.

This clone was detected once. The genes are TRBV9 and TRBJ1-2, with a weak D call TRBD1 (6 bases). The CDR3 consists of 17 residues. Germline CDR1 and CDR2: SGDLS and YYNGEE. Trimming removed 3 bases at V and 3 bases at J, with 21 bases between. CDR3 nucleotide sequence: TGTGCCAGCAGCGCCTACCGGGGGGCAGGGTTGGACTATGGCTACACCTTC. This codes for CASSAYRGAGLDYGYTF.

This clone occurred a few times. The rearrangement joins TRBV7-3 to TRBJ2-4; TRBD1 aligns across 9 bases. This CDR3 has 13 residues. V dropped 4 bases and J dropped 6; count of bases not matched to a gene: 1. From germline, CDR1 is SGHTA and CDR2 FQGTGA. CDR3: CASSSGQGNIQYF. The DNA of the CDR3 is TGTGCCAGCAGCTCGGGACAGGGAAACATTCAGTACTTC.

The chain links TRBV6-1 to TRBJ2-7, with 8 nucleotides matching TRBD2. The CDR3 runs to 15 residues. CDR1 and CDR2 (germline): MNHNS, SASEGT. The J segment lost 7 bases and the V segment lost 2 bases, leaving 10 bases of the junction unmatched. CDR3 sequence reads: CASSEIAGNRGEQYF. CDR3 bases: TGTGCCAGCAGTGAAATAGCGGGGAATCGAGGGGAGCAGTACTTC.

This chain connects TRBV19 to TRBJ1-3, with D unresolved. Germline-derived CDR1 and CDR2 are LNHDA and SQIVND (reference sequence). This CDR3 has 15 residues. Trimming removed 8 bases from V and 0 bases from J, with 14 bases in between. The CDR3 region is CASWKGVPSGNTIYF. The CDR3 region has the DNA TGTGCCAGTTGGAAGGGAGTTCCCTCTGGAAACACCATATATTTT. The whole variable domain, filled in from reference TRBV19 and TRBJ1-3, reads DGGITQSPKYLFRKEGQNVTLSCEQNLNHDAMYWYRQDPGQGLRLIYYSQIVNDFQKGDIAEGYSVSREKKESFPLTVTSAQKNPTAFYLCASWKGVPSGNTIYFGEGSWLTVV.

The V gene is TRBV7-9, the J gene TRBJ1-1, with D hard to call. V was cut by 10 bases and J by 8 bases, with 14 bases left in between. The CDR3 loop spans 11 amino acids. Germline V CDR1 and CDR2: SEHNR, FQNEAQ (reference sequence). This CDR3 reads CATSRSGEAFF. DNA for the CDR3: TGTGCCACATCCCGGTCGGGGGAAGCTTTCTTT.

The table lists this clone with a few counts. The chain couples TRBV27 to TRBJ1-1; D unclear. Germline assignment: CDR1 MNHEY and CDR2 SMNVEV (reference sequence). Trimming removed 4 bases from V and 4 bases from J, with 4 bases in between. The CDR3 runs 11 residues. The CDR3 here is CASSSLTEAFF. Here the CDR3 DNA reads TGTGCCAGCAGTTCTCTCACTGAAGCTTTCTTT.

CDR3 in amino acids: CASSASGPGQHYEQYF. The CDR3 region has the DNA TGTGCCAGCAGTGCCTCCGGTCCGGGACAGCACTACGAGCAGTACTTC. The J gene is TRBJ2-7, the V gene TRBV6-1; TRBD1 agrees at 7 bases. This CDR3 has 16 amino acids. Germline loops: CDR1 MNHNS, CDR2 SASEGT. The trim removed 4 bases at V and 3 bases at J, leaving 12 bases unmatched.